The clone carrying this T cell receptor (beta chain) was observed a handful of times. Its target is not known. The CDR3 runs 14 residues. Germline lookup yields CDR1 SQVTM and CDR2 ANQGSEA. Losses at the gene ends were 7 bases for V and 0 bases for J; bases not matched to a gene: 7. The data stem from a study of T cells in Graves' hyperthyroidism and ophthalmopathy. Notes on the study in general: Blood also carried most thyroid clonotypes expanded above 0.001. The model's output predicted ophthalmopathy at a median of 6.5 months prior to onset. Patients with ophthalmopathy were separated from those with stable hyperthyroidism by a 13 V-J model.

TCR beta CDR3 regions were amplified from RNA transcripts. First-round RT-PCR with HTBI primers amplified the TCR CDR3 region. TCRdb called the multiplex PCR reads again in MiXCR, with one record for every CDR3 protein. Of around 340,000 distinct CDR3 sequences detected, around a sixth appear once; the ten largest clones hold roughly 33%. This clonotype was sampled from a man under 40 with Graves' hyperthyroidism. Material for sequencing was blood. The chain combines TRBV29-1 with TRBJ2-7; TRBD1 agrees at 9 bases. CDR3 nucleotide sequence: TGCAGCGGCGTTTTGGACAGGGGCTCCTACGAGCAGTACTTC. Protein: CSGVLDRGSYEQYF.